This T cell receptor beta chain was documented in a study of CD8 T cells in Susac syndrome. V was clipped by 5 bases and J by 5 bases; unmatched bases: 11. There are 16 residues in the CDR3. In germline, CDR1 is MNHEY, CDR2 SMNVEV (reference sequence). Reverse transcription used about 0.5 to 1 ug RNA and random hexamers. One entry per CDR3 protein results from TCRdb running MiXCR on the immunoSEQ multiplex PCR reads. The sample has some 150,000 distinct CDR3 sequences, roughly 95% seen once. The chain joins TRBV27 to TRBJ2-3; 9 bases map to TRBD1. Input material: CD8+ T cells from PBMCs. This TCR was recovered from a human donor with multiple sclerosis. The CDR3 here is CASSPPGDRVGDTQYF. The CDR3 bases are TGTGCCAGCAGTCCACCCGGGGACAGGGTTGGAGATACGCAGTATTTT.